This paragraph reports one T cell receptor (beta chain). These data originate in a study of blood T cell repertoires in COVID-19. The CDR3 spans 14 residues. V lost 3 bases and J lost 0, with 10 bases in between. Germline assignment: CDR1 SQVTM and CDR2 ANQGSEA. Here immunoSEQ multiplex PCR was the method, and the copy in TCRdb shows in-frame clones only, minus some. The sample shows 350,000 to 400,000 clones, 90% of them seen only once. The sequence was collected from a man between 18 and 29 years old with active or convalescent COVID-19. This chain uses TRBV29-1 with TRBJ2-3, with D possibly TRBD1 on 5 matching bases. Sequenced material: peripheral blood. CDR3 DNA sequence: TGCAGCGTTGAGGGTGGGGCTAGCACAGATACGCAGTATTTT. Protein sequence: CSVEGGASTDTQYF.